This T cell receptor beta chain was identified in a study of neoadjuvant nivolumab and ipilimumab in lung cancer (dated by TCRdb to the early 2020s). Context from the whole study: In the NEOSTAR trial, nivolumab was administered intravenously at 3 mg/kg on days 1, 15 and 29, and the combination arm also received ipilimumab 1 mg/kg on day 1 only. The primary trial endpoint was the major pathologic response (MPR) rate in the intention-to-treat population in each study arm. A total of 44 patients with operable NSCLC were treated in the trial, with around 23 randomized to nivolumab monotherapy and roughly 21 randomized to nivolumab plus ipilimumab. TCR repertoires in pretherapy (baseline) peripheral blood were compared with TCR repertoires in tumors resected at surgery after neoadjuvant immune checkpoint blockade. Seven patients had matched pretherapy and resected tumor pairs analyzed, with four treated with nivolumab and three with nivolumab plus ipilimumab.

The receptor library was made with the immunoSEQ multiplex PCR assay. For the original study's pipeline: Repertoires were summarized by richness and clonality, and significantly expanded and contracted clones were identified between pre- and post-therapy samples. This immuneACCESS table, as held by TCRdb, lists in-frame sequences with V and J called but not all clones. Of the missing ones, under half trace to an unresolved V gene in checked studies; the others have no known cause. The DNA was the basis for D and trimming; V, J and clone size are from that table. Counted in this sample were about 3,600 clones; approximately 71% of them appeared once. The ten largest make up over 1.3% of the sample. The time point label here, explained by the study, means: at surgical resection after neoadjuvant nivolumab +/- ipilimumab. Samples were obtained from the phase 2 randomized NEOSTAR trial, in which neoadjuvant nivolumab or nivolumab plus ipilimumab followed by surgery was tested in operable NSCLC.

About this clone: Its antigen target is currently unknown. No per-base quality is available; no much larger clone lies one base away.

Paper-wide results and their limitations: From pretherapy to surgery, increases in tumor T-cell richness and clonality were observed in three of three dual-therapy tumors but in only two of four nivolumab-treated tumors. Richness in tumors resected after neoadjuvant therapy showed a positive correlation with pretherapy blood TCR richness (Spearman R ≈ 0.78). Compared with tumor-adjacent uninvolved lung, resected tumors had greater TCR richness and clonality, and increases showed up in more of the dual-therapy-treated tumors. No significant correlation was found between TCR clonality and pathologic tumor regression, and only one major-pathologic-response sample was available for the clonality analysis. A small number of samples was subjected to TCR sequencing.

CDR1 SNHLY and CDR2 FYNNEI were looked up in the germline V gene. The germline V end is reduced by 5 bases and the J end by 8 bases; junction bases left unmatched: 15. There are 17 amino acids in the CDR3, from cysteine to phenylalanine inclusive. Of the read, only the CDR3 DNA is kept; its 51 bases are in frame from base 1. Sequenced material: peripheral blood, taken after neoadjuvant nivolumab, alone or with ipilimumab, at or shortly before surgery. The chain uses TRBV2 and TRBJ2-1; a stretch of 10 junction bases matches TRBD1. The source of this sequence is an adult with non-small cell lung cancer. The sequenced DNA is TGTGCCAGCAGTAAAGACAATTCCCGGGACAGGGGTCATGAGCAGTTCTTC. Translated, this gives CASSKDNSRDRGHEQFF.